This T cell receptor beta chain was obtained from a study of regulatory T cells in long-lasting Graves disease. Study as a whole: Graves' patients, newly diagnosed, had taken antithyroid drugs under 3 months.

Indicated time point: newly diagnosed GD, antithyroid drugs for less than 3 months. RNA from PBMCs was the source of the TCR library. Study-wide results and caveats: Persistent Graves' patients possessed reduced TCR diversity relative to recently diagnosed ones. Possibly, accuracy suffered from the small sample size.

Comment on this clonotype: Its antigen is as yet unknown.

Arm-PCR of CDR3 regions and iRepertoire HTBI primers were used to build TCR beta libraries. TCRdb passed the multiplex PCR reads through MiXCR, listing each CDR3 protein once. The top ten hold more than 30% of the sample, which has around 330,000 distinct CDR3 sequences, over 15% seen once. The receptor was isolated from a female donor with Graves disease. Sequencing used peripheral blood mononuclear cells (PBMCs), obtained at new diagnosis, from a patient treated with antithyroid drugs.

Written as DNA, the CDR3 is TGTGCCAGCAGCCCGTGGGACCCAGATACGCAGTATTTT. This encodes CASSPWDPDTQYF. The chain combines TRBV9 with TRBJ2-3; D possibly uses TRBD1 or TRBD2 (5 bases each). The V end was cut by 4 bases, the J end by 4 bases, with 10 bases between. The CDR3 spans 13 residues. Germline V CDR1 and CDR2: SGDLS, YYNGEE.